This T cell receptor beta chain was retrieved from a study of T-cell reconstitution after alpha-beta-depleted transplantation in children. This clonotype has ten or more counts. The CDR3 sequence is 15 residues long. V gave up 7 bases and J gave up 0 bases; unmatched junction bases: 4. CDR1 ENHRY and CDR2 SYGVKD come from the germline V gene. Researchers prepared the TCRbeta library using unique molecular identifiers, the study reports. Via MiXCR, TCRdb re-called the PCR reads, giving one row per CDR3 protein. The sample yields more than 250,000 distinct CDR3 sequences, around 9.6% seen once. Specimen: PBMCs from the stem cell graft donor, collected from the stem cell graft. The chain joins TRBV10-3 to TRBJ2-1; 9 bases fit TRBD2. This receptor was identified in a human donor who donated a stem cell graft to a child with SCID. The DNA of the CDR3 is TGTGCCATCATCCTTAGCGGGGGCTCCTACAATGAGCAGTTCTTC. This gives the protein CAIILSGGSYNEQFF.